The T cell receptor (beta chain) described here comes from a study of blood T cells in healthy people across ages. With regard to this clonotype: Its matching antigen is unknown.

A sample-barcoded 5' primer and a J-beta primer mix were used in a second PCR of roughly 7 to 12 cycles. One entry per CDR3 protein, called by TCRdb with MiXCR from the 5' RACE reads. The sample contains about 780,000 distinct CDR3 sequences, 20% to 30% of which appear only once. Study conclusions and caveats: Strong correlation existed between TCR beta diversity and naive T cell percentage.

The CDR3 totals 15 residues. Trimming cost V 7 bases and J 4 bases; bases outside gene matches: 6. The germline V gene encodes CDR1 MDHEN and CDR2 SYDVKM. This same sample was also taken into another study, of T cells of mothers and their children. That work contributes: When mothers and children were related, their normalized repertoire overlap, which was always slightly higher, did not differ significantly from that of unrelated pairs.

The sequence came from a boy aged 5-17 years in good health. V gene TRBV28 combines with J gene TRBJ2-2, with 10 bases fitting TRBD1. Material: blood. The CDR3 sequence is CASTRTGGVTGELFF. The CDR3 DNA follows: TGTGCCAGCACCAGGACAGGGGGGGTCACCGGGGAGCTGTTTTTT.